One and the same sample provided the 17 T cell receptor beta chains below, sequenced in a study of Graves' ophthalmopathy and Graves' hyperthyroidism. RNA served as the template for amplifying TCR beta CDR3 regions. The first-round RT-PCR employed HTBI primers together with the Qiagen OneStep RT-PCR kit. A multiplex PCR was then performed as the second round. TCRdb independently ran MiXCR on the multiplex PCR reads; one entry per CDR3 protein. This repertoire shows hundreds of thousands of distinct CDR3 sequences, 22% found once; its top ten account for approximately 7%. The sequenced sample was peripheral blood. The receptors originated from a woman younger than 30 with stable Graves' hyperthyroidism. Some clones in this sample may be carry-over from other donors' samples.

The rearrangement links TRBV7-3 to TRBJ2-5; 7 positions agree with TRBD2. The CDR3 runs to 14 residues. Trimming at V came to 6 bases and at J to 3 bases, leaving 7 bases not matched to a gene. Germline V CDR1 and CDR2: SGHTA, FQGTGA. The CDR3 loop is CASRKNSGEETQYF. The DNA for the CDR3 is TGTGCCAGCAGAAAAAACAGCGGGGAAGAGACCCAGTACTTC.

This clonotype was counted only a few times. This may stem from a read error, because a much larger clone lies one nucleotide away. CDR3 amino acids: CASSYLLAGLAKNIKYF. The CDR3 region has the DNA TGTGCCAGCAGCTACCTTCTAGCGGGGCTAGCCAAAAACATTAAGTACTTC. V is TRBV12-3 or TRBV12-4 and J is TRBJ2-4, with 9 nucleotides matching TRBD2. This CDR3 contains 17 residues.

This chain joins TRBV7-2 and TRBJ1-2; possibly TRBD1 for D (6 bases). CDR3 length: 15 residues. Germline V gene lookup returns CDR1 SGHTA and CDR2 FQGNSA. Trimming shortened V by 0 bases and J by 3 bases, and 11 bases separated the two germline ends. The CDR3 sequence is CASSLAGSGDYGYTF. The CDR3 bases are TGTGCCAGCAGCTTAGCTGGGTCAGGGGACTATGGCTACACCTTC.

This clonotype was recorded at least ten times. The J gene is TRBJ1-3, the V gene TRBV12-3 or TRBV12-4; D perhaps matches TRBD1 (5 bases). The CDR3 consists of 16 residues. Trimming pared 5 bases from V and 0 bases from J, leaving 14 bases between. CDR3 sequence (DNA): TGTGCCAGCAGTCCTCTTTTAAGGGGCTCTGGAAACACCATATATTTT. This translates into CASSPLLRGSGNTIYF.

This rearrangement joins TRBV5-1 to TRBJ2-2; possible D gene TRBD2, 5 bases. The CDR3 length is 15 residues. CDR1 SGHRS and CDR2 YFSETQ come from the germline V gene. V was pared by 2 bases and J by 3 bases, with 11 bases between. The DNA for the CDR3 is TGCGCCAGCAGCTTCCCCTCCGGGGACACCGGGGAGCTGTTTTTT. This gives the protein CASSFPSGDTGELFF. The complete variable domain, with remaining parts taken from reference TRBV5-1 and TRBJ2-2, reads KAGVTQTPRYLIKTRGQQVTLSCSPISGHRSVSWYQQTPGQGLQFLFEYFSETQRNKGNFPGRFSGRQFSNSRSEMNVSTLELGDSALYLCASSFPSGDTGELFFGEGSRLTVL.

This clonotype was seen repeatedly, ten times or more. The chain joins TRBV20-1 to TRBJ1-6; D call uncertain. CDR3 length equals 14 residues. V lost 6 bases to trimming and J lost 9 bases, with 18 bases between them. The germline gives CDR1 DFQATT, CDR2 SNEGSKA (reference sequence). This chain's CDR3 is CSAERGKAGSPLHF. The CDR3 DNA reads TGCAGTGCCGAACGTGGCAAGGCGGGTTCACCCCTCCACTTT.

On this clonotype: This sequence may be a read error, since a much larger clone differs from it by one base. CDR3 sequence: CASSPSLAKNIKYF. CDR3 bases: TGTGCCAGCAGTCCCAGTTTAGCCAAAAACATTAAGTACTTC. The V call is TRBV28, the J call TRBJ2-4; no firm D call. The CDR3 length is 14 residues. CDR1 and CDR2 (germline): MDHEN, SYDVKM.

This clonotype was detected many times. For the CDR3, the DNA is TGTGCCAGCAGCCTACGAGGGGCTAGCAATCAGCCCCAGCATTTT. Its protein product is CASSLRGASNQPQHF. J is TRBJ1-5 and V is TRBV7-2, with D possibly being TRBD1 (5 bases). V shed 5 bases and J shed 0 bases, with 11 bases lying between them. The CDR3 runs 15 residues. Germline assignment: CDR1 SGHTA and CDR2 FQGNSA.

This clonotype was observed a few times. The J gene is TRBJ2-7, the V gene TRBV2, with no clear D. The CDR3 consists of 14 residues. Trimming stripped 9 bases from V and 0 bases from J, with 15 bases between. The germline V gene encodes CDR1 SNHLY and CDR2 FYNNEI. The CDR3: CASRMRFSSYEQYF. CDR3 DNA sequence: TGTGCCAGTAGGATGCGATTTAGCTCCTACGAGCAGTACTTC.

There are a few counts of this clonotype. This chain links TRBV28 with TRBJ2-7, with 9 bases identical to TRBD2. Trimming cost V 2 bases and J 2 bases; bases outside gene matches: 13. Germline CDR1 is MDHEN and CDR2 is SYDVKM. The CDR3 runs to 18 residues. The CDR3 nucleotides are TGTGCCAGCAGTTTAATGGGGCGATGGTCTAGCGGGACCTACGAGCAGTACTTC. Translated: CASSLMGRWSSGTYEQYF.

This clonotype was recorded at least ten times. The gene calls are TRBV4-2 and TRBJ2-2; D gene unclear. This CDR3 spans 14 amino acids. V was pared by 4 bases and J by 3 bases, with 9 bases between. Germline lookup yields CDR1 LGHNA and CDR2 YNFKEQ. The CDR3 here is CASSRTRDTGELFF. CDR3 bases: TGTGCCAGCAGCCGCACCCGGGACACCGGGGAGCTGTTTTTT.

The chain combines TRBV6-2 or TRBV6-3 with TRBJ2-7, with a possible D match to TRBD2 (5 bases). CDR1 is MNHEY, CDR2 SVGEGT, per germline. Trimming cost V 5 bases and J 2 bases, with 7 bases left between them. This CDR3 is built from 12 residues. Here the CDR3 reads CASSGETYEQYF. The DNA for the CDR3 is TGTGCCAGCAGTGGGGAGACCTACGAGCAGTACTTC.

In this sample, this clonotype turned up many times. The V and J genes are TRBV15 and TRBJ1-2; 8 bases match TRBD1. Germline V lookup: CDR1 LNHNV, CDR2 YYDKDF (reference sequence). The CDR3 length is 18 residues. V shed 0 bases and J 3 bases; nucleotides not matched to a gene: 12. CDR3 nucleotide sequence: TGTGCCACCAGCAGAGATCTGGCGGACAGGGCGACGGACTATGGCTACACCTTC. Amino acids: CATSRDLADRATDYGYTF.

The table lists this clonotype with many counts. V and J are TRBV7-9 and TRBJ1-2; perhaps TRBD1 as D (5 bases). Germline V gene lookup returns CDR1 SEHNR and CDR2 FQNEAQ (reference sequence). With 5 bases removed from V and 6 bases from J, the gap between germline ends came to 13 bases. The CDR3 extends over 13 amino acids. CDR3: CASSVGTLDGYTF. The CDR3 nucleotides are TGTGCCAGCAGCGTCGGGACTCTGGATGGCTACACCTTC.

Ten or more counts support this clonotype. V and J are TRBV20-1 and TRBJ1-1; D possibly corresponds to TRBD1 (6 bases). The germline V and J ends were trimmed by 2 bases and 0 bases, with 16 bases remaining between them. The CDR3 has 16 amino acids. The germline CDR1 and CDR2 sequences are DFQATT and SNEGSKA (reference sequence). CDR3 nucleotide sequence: TGCAGTGCTAGACCTACAGGGCTGACCATGAACACTGAAGCTTTCTTT. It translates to CSARPTGLTMNTEAFF.

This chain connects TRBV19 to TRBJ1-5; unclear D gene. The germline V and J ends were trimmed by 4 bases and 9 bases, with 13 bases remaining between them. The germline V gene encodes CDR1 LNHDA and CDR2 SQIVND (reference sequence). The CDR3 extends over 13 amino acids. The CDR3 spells CASSTRDGPPQHF. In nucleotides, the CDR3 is TGTGCCAGTAGTACCCGCGACGGGCCGCCCCAGCATTTT.

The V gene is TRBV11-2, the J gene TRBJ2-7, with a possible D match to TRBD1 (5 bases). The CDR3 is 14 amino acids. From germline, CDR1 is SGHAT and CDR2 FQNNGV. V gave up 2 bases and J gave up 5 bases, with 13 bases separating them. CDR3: CASSLYPGPNEQYF. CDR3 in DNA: TGTGCCAGCAGCTTATATCCAGGGCCGAACGAGCAGTACTTC.